These 6 T cell receptor beta chains came from one sample sequenced in a study of blood T cells in healthy people across ages. A second 7 to 11 cycle PCR used barcoded and J-beta primers. MiXCR, applied by TCRdb to the 5' RACE reads, yields one record per CDR3 protein. The table lists about 970,000 distinct CDR3 sequences, roughly 51% of them singletons. Material for sequencing was blood. Source of these receptors: a woman aged 55-70 years in good health.

This clonotype was observed a few times. Here the CDR3 DNA reads TGTGCCAACCAGGGTACCTCCCAAGAGACCCAGTACTTC. As protein: CANQGTSQETQYF. This chain connects TRBV2 to TRBJ2-5, with D tentatively TRBD1 (5 bases). Germline V gene data show CDR1 as SNHLY and CDR2 as FYNNEI. There are 13 residues in the CDR3. The ends were cut back, 10 bases at V and 1 base at J, with 13 bases in the middle.

J is TRBJ2-1 and V is TRBV12-3 or TRBV12-4, with 12 bases that match TRBD2. The CDR3 has 16 amino acids. Unmatched junction bases numbered 9, after V lost 8 bases and J lost 4 bases. In DNA form, the CDR3 reads TGTGCCAGCGGGACTAGCGGGCGGCCTCCGTACAATGAGCAGTTCTTC. Amino acid sequence: CASGTSGRPPYNEQFF.

The V and J genes are TRBV30 and TRBJ2-7, with a possible D match to TRBD2 (5 bases). Germline lookup yields CDR1 GTSNPN and CDR2 SVGIG (reference sequence). The V gene lost 2 bases and the J gene lost 3 bases, with 11 bases spanning the gap. The CDR3 is 13 residues long. CDR3: CAWSRGFGYEQYF. In DNA form, the CDR3 reads TGTGCCTGGAGTCGAGGGTTTGGCTACGAGCAGTACTTC.

The chain has TRBV14 and TRBJ1-2; D is unclear. The CDR3 is 14 amino acids. Trimming pared 4 bases from V and 0 bases from J, leaving 9 bases between. Looked up from germline, CDR1 is SGHDN and CDR2 is FVKESK. CDR3 coding DNA: TGTGCCAGCAGCCGCAGCTCCACTAACTATGGCTACACCTTC. Its protein is CASSRSSTNYGYTF.

On this clonotype itself: Sequence at one end of the junction differs from germline and may be a read error. The chain is built from TRBV5-5 and TRBJ2-4, with 8 positions matching TRBD2. The CDR3 is made up of 18 amino acids. From germline, CDR1 is SGHKS and CDR2 YYEKEE (reference sequence). The CDR3 DNA reads as TGTGCCAGCAGCTTGGAACTAGCGGAGCGACTAGCCAAAACCATTCAGTACTTC. Residues: CASSLELAERLAKTIQYF.

V is TRBV27 and J is TRBJ2-1, with 9 bases that match TRBD1. There are 15 residues in the CDR3. Germline CDR1 and CDR2: MNHEY and SMNVEV (reference sequence). V lost 10 bases to trimming and J lost 3 bases; unmatched junction nucleotides: 10. CDR3 nucleotide sequence: TGTGCCACCCAAACCGGGACAGGGAGCTACAATGAGCAGTTCTTC. It encodes CATQTGTGSYNEQFF.